This section outlines one T cell receptor (beta chain) sequence together with its context. The antigen remains unidentified. Sample treatment: approximately 11-day PBMC culture with coronavirus spike peptide pools or control peptides (ViraFEST assay). CD4+ T lymphocytes from the unexposed donor were collected before the COVID-19 pandemic (2011-2018). Per germline, CDR1 MNHEY and CDR2 SVGAGI. The CDR3 runs to 14 residues. V shed 0 bases and J 14 bases; nucleotides not matched to a gene: 10. The source of the sample is a study of vaccination and CD4 T cells after COVID-19. The assay that was used to sequence DNA from cultured CD4+ T cells was the Oncomine TCR Beta short-read assay. Researchers extracted genomic DNA from CD4+ T cells that had been cultured. TCRdb re-called the PCR reads with MiXCR, one entry per CDR3 protein. The sample contains 6,500 or so distinct CDR3 sequences, approximately 35% of which appear only once.

Material for sequencing was CD4+ T cells from blood, cultured in vitro. This receptor was taken from a human donor in good health. The V and J genes are TRBV6-5 and TRBJ1-2, with TRBD1 identical over 9 bases. The CDR3 DNA reads TGTGCCAGCAGTTACTCGAACAGGGGGCGTTCCAAAACCTTC. Protein sequence: CASSYSNRGRSKTF.